What follows describes a single T cell receptor beta chain. This record comes from a study of T cell changes during pregnancy in multiple sclerosis. The CDR3 loop spans 14 amino acids. The V end lost 5 bases, the J end lost 2 bases, and 13 bases lay between the germline ends. Germline assignment: CDR1 SGHAT and CDR2 FQNNGV. Here immunoSEQ multiplex PCR was the method, and the copy in TCRdb shows in-frame clones only, minus some. The repertoire includes 65,000 to 95,000 clones, approximately 93% of them detected once, and 0.99% sits in the top ten. This TCR was sampled from a female donor in good health, enrolled as a control in a pregnancy study. The chain links TRBV11-2 to TRBJ2-7; D unclear. The input for sequencing was peripheral blood, taken in the second trimester of pregnancy. CDR3 sequence reads: CASSPGSAPYEQYF. The CDR3 coding sequence is TGTGCCAGCAGCCCCGGGTCCGCCCCCTACGAGCAGTACTTC.